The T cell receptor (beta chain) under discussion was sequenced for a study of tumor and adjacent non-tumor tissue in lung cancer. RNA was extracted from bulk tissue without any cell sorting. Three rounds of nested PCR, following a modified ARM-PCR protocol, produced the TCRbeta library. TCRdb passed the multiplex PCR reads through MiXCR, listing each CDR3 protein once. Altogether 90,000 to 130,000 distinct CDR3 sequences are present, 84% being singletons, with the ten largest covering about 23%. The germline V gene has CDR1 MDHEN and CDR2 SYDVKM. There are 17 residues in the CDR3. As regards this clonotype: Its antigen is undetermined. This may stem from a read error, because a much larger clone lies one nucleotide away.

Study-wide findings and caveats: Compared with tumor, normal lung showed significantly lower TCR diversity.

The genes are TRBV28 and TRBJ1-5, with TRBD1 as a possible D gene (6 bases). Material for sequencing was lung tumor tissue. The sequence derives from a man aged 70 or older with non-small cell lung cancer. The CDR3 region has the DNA TGTGCCAGAAGTTTAAGAGGGGGGACCTTATTCAATCAGCCCCAGCATTTT. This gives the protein CARSLRGGTLFNQPQHF.